This T cell receptor beta chain was captured in a study of metastatic and nonmetastatic thyroid tumors. Turning to the study itself: Blood and tumor or nodule tissue repertoires from malignant and benign thyroid patients were compared.

TCRdb re-called the PCR reads through MiXCR. The table lists approximately 74,000 clones, 12% to 15% of them singletons. There were no patients who had received any treatment before thyroid surgery. The CDR3 is 15 amino acids. Germline assignment: CDR1 MNHNS and CDR2 SASEGT. V was pared by 7 bases and J by 9 bases, with 19 bases between. This clone is termed medium-sized. The clonotype originates from a male donor with papillary thyroid cancer or a benign thyroid nodule (not recorded which). Some clones in this sample may be carry-over from other donors' samples. The sequenced sample was blood. V gene TRBV6-1 combines with J gene TRBJ1-6; D is possibly TRBD1 (5 bases). For the CDR3, the DNA is TGTGCCAGCACTATCAGGGCAAGGGAAGGTTCACCCCTCCACTTT. Protein: CASTIRAREGSPLHF.